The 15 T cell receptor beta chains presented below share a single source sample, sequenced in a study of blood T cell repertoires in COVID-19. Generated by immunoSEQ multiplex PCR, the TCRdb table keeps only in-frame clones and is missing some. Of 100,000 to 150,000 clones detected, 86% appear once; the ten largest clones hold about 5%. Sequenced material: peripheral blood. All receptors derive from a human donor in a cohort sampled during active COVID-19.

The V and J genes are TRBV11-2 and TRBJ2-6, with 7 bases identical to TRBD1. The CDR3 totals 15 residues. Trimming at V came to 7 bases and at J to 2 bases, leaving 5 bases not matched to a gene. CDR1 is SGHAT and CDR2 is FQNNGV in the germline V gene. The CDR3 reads CASTRRGTGANVLTF. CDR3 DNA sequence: TGTGCCAGCACCCGCAGGGGGACTGGGGCCAACGTCCTGACTTTC.

CDR3 bases: TGTGCCAGCAGCCCTTTCCGGGACAGGGGGCAAATTCAGCCCCAGCATTTT. It yields the protein CASSPFRDRGQIQPQHF. The chain links TRBV27 to TRBJ1-5, with 12 bases lining up with TRBD1. Per germline, CDR1 MNHEY and CDR2 SMNVEV (reference sequence). V shed 6 bases, J shed 6 bases, and the junction held 12 bases outside the gene matches. The length of the CDR3 is 17 residues.

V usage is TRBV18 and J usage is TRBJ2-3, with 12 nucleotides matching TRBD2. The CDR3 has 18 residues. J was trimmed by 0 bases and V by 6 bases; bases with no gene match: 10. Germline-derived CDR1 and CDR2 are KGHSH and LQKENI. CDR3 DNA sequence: TGTGCCAGCTCGCAGCTTACAGGGACTAGCGGGAGCACAGATACGCAGTATTTT. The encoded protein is CASSQLTGTSGSTDTQYF.

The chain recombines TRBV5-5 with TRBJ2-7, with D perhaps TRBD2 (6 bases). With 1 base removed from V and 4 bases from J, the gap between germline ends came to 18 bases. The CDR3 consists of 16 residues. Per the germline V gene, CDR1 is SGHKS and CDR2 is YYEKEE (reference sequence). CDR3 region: CASSLRKTKEGYEQYF. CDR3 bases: TGTGCCAGCAGCTTGAGAAAAACGAAGGAGGGTTACGAGCAGTACTTC.

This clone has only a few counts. The CDR3 is CASSQEATRYQPQHF. The CDR3, as DNA: TGCGCCAGCAGCCAAGAGGCGACCAGGTACCAGCCCCAGCATTTT. The chain is built from TRBV4-3 and TRBJ1-5; D is unresolved. The CDR3 spans 15 residues. Trimming left V 0 bases short and J 7 bases short, with 13 bases between. Germline assignment: CDR1 LGHNA and CDR2 YSLEER.

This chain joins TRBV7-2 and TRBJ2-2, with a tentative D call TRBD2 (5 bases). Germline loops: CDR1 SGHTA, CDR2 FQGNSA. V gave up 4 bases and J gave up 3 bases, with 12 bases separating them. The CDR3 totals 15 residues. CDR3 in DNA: TGTGCCAGCAGCTCCCGCCGGGGTTACACCGGGGAGCTGTTTTTT. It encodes CASSSRRGYTGELFF.

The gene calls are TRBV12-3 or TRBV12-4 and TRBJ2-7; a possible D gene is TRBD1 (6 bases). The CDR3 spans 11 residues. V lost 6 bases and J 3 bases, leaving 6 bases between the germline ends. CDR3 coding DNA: TGTGCCAGCAGACAGGGCTACGAGCAGTACTTC. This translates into CASRQGYEQYF.

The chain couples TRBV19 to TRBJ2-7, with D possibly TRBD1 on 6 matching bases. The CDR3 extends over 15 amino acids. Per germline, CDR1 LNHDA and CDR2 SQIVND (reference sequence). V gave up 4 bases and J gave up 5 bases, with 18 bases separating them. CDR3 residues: CASSTPGTTKHEQYF. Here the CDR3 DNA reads TGTGCCAGTAGTACACCCGGGACAACGAAACACGAGCAGTACTTC.

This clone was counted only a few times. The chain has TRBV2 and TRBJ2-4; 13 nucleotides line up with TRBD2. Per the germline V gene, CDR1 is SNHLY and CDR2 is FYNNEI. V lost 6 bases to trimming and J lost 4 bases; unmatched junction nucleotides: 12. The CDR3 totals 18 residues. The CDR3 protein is CASRRGLAGTTGKNIQYF. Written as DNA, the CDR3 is TGTGCCAGCAGGAGGGGACTAGCGGGGACCACAGGGAAAAACATTCAGTACTTC.

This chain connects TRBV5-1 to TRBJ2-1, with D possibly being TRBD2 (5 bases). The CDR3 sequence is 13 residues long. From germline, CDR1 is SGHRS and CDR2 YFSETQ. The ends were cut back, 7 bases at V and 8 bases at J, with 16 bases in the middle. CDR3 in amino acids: CASGNFLAYEQFF. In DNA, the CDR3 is TGCGCCAGCGGAAACTTTCTAGCATATGAGCAGTTCTTC.

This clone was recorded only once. The CDR3 DNA reads as TGTGCCAGCAGCTTAGCCGGTAGCGGCCTATTCACAGATACGCAGTATTTT. Encoded protein: CASSLAGSGLFTDTQYF. The V and J genes are TRBV7-2 and TRBJ2-3, with D perhaps TRBD2 (6 bases). Trimming removed 0 bases from V and 2 bases from J, with 15 bases in between. The germline CDR1 and CDR2 sequences are SGHTA and FQGNSA. This CDR3 has 17 amino acids. Full variable domain (rest looked up from reference TRBV7-2 and TRBJ2-3): GAGVSQSPSNKVTEKGKDVELRCDPISGHTALYWYRQSLGQGLEFLIYFQGNSAPDKSGLPSDRFSAERTGGSVSTLTIQRTQQEDSAVYLCASSLAGSGLFTDTQYFGPGTRLTVL.

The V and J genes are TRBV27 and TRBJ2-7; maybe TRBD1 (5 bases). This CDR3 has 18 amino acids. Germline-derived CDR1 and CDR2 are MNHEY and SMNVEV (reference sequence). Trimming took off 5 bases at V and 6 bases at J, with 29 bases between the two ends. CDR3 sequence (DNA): TGTGCCAGCAGTCCCCTCAGGGCGGCAGGGCAAGGATGGCTCGAGCAGTACTTC. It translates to CASSPLRAAGQGWLEQYF.

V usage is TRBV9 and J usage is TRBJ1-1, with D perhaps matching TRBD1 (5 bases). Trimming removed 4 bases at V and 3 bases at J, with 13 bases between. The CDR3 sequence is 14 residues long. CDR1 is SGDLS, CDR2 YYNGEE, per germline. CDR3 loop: CASSFTGGDTEAFF. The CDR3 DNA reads TGTGCCAGCAGCTTTACGGGGGGAGACACTGAAGCTTTCTTT.

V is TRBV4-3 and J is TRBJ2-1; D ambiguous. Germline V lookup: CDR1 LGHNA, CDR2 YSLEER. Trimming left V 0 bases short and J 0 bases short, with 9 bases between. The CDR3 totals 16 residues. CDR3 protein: CASSQDAAFSYNEQFF. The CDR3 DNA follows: TGCGCCAGCAGCCAAGACGCGGCGTTCTCCTACAATGAGCAGTTCTTC.

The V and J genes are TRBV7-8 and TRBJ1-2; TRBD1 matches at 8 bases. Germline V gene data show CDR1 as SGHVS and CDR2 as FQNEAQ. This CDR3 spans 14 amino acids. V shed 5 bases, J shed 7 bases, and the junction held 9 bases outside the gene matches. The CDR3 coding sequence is TGTGCCAGCAGCGCCTCAGGGGGCCCCAGTGGCTACACCTTC. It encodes CASSASGGPSGYTF.